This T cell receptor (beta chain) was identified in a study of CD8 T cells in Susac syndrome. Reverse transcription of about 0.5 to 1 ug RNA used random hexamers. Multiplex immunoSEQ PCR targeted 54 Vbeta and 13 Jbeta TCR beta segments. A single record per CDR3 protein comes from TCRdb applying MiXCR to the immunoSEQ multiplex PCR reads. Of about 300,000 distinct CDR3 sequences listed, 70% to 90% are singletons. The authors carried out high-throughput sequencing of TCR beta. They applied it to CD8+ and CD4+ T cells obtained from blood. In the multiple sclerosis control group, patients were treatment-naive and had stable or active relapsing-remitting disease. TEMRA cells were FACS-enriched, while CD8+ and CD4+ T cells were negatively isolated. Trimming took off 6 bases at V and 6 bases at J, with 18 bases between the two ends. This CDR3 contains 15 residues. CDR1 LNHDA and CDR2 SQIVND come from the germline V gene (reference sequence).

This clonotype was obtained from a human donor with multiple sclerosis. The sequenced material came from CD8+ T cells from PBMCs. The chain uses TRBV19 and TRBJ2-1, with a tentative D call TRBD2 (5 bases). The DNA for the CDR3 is TGTGCCAGTAGCCAGGACTTCTTCGTACCCAATGAGCAGTTCTTC. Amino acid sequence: CASSQDFFVPNEQFF.